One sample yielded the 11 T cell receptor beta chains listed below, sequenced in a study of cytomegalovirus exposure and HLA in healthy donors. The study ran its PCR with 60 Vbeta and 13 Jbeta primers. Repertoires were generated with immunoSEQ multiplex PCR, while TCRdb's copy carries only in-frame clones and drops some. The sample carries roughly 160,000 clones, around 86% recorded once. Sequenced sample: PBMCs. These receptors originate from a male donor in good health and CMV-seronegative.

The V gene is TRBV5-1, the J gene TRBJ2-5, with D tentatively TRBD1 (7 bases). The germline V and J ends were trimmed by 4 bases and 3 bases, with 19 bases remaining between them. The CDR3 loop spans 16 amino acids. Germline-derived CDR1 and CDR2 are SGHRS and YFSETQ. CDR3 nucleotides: TGCGCCAGCAGCCCGAACCCCAGGGGGGTGGAAGAGACCCAGTACTTC. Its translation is CASSPNPRGVEETQYF.

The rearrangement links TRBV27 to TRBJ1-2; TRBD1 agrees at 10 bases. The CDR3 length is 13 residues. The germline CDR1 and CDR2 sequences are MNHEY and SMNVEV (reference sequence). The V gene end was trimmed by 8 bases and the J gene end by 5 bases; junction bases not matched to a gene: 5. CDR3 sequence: CASAGTGVYGYTF. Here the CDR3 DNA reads TGTGCCAGCGCGGGGACAGGGGTTTATGGCTACACCTTC.

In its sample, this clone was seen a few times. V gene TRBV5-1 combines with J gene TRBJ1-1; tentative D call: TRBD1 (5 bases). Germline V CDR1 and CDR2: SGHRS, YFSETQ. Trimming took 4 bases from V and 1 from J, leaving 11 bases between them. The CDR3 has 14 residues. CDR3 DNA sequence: TGCGCCAGCAGCCCCGGGGGGGGGAACACTGAAGCTTTCTTT. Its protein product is CASSPGGGNTEAFF. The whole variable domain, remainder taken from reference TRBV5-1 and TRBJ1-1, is KAGVTQTPRYLIKTRGQQVTLSCSPISGHRSVSWYQQTPGQGLQFLFEYFSETQRNKGNFPGRFSGRQFSNSRSEMNVSTLELGDSALYLCASSPGGGNTEAFFGQGTRLTVV.

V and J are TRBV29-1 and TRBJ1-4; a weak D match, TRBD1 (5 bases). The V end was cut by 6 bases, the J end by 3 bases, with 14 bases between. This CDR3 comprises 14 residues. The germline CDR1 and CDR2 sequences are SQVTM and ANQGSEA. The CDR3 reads CSVRRGWANEKLFF. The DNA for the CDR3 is TGCAGCGTAAGAAGGGGATGGGCTAATGAAAAACTGTTTTTT.

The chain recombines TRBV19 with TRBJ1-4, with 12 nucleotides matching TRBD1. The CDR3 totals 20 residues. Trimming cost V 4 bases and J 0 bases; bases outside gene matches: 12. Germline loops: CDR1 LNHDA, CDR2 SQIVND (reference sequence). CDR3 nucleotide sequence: TGTGCCAGTAGTACCCCTCCCGGGACAGGGGGCTCTCCAACTAATGAAAAACTGTTTTTT. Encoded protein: CASSTPPGTGGSPTNEKLFF.

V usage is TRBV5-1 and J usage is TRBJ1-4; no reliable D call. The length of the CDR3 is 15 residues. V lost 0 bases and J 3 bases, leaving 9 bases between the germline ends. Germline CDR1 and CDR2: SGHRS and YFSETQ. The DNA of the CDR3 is TGCGCCAGCAGCTTGGATTGGGGAGCTAATGAAAAACTGTTTTTT. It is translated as CASSLDWGANEKLFF.

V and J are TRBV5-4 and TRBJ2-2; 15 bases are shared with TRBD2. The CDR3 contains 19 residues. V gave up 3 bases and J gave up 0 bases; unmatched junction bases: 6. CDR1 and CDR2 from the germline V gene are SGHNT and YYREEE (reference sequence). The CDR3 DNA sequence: TGTGCCAGCAGCTGGATCGGACTAGCGGGGGGGCCGAACACCGGGGAGCTGTTTTTT. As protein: CASSWIGLAGGPNTGELFF. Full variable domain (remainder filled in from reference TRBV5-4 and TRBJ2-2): ETGVTQSPTHLIKTRGQQVTLRCSSQSGHNTVSWYQQALGQGPQFIFQYYREEENGRGNFPPRFSGLQFPNYSSELNVNALELDDSALYLCASSWIGLAGGPNTGELFFGEGSRLTVL.

CDR3 nucleotides: TGCGCCAGCAGCTCGGGGAACGGGGGAACCACAGATACGCAGTATTTT. This encodes CASSSGNGGTTDTQYF. This rearrangement joins TRBV5-1 to TRBJ2-3; maybe TRBD2 (6 bases). Germline CDR1 is SGHRS and CDR2 is YFSETQ. The ends were cut back, 3 bases at V and 2 bases at J, with 16 bases in the middle. The CDR3 is 16 residues long.

The CDR3 spells CASSPDLYPEAFF. For the CDR3, the DNA is TGTGCCAGCAGCCCAGACTTATACCCTGAAGCTTTCTTT. J is TRBJ1-1 and V is TRBV7-2; D gene ambiguous. Germline values: CDR1 SGHTA, CDR2 FQGNSA. The CDR3 runs to 13 residues. V lost 5 bases and J lost 6, with 13 bases in between.

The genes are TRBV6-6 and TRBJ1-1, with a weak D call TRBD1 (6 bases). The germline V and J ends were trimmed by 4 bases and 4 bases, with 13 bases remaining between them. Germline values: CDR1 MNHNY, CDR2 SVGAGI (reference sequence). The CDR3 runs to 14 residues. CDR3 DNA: TGTGCCAGCAGTTCCGAGGGGGGGGGCACTGAAGCTTTCTTT. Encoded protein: CASSSEGGGTEAFF.

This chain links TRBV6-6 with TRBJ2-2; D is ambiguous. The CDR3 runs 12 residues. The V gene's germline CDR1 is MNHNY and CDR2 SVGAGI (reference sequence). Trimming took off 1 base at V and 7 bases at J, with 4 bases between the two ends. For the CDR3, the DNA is TGTGCCAGCAGTTACTTAAACGGGGAGCTGTTTTTT. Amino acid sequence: CASSYLNGELFF.